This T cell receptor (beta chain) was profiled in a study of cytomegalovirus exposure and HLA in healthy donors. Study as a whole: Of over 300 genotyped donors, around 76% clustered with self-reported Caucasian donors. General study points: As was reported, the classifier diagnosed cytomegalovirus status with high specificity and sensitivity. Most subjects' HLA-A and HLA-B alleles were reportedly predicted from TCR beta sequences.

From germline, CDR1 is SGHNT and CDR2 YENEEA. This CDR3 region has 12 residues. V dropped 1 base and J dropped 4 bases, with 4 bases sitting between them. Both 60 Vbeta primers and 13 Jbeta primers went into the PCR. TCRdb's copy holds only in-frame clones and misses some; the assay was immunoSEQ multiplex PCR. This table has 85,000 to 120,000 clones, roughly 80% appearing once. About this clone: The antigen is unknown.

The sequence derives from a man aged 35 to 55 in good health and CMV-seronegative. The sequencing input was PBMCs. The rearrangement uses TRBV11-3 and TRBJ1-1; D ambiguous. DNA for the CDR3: TGTGCCAGCAGCTTAGTCGGCACTGAAGCTTTCTTT. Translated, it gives CASSLVGTEAFF.